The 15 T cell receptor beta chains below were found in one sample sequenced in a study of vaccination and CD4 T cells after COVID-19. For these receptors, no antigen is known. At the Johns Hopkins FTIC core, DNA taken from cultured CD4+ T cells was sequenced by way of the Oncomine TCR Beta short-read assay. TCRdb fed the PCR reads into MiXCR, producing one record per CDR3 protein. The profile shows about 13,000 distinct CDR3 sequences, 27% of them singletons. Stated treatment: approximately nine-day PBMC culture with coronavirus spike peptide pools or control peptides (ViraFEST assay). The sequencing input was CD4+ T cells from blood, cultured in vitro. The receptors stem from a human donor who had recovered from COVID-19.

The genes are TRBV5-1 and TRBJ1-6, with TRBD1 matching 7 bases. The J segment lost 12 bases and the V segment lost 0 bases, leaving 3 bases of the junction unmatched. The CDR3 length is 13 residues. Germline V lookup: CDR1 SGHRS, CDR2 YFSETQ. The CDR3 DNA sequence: TGCGCCAGCAGCTTGGCAACAGGGGAACCCCTCCACTTT. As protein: CASSLATGEPLHF.

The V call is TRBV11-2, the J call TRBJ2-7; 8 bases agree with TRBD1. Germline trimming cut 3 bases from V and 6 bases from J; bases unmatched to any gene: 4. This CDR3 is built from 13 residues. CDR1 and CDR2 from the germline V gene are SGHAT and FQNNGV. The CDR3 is CASSFRQGLEQYF. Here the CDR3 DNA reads TGTGCCAGCAGCTTTAGACAGGGGCTCGAGCAGTACTTC.

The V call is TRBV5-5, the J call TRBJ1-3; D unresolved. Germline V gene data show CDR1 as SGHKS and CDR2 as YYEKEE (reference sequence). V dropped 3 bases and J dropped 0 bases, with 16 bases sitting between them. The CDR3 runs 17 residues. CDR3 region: CASSSTPDLYSGNTIYF. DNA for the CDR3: TGTGCCAGCAGCTCTACCCCGGACCTATACTCTGGAAACACCATATATTTT.

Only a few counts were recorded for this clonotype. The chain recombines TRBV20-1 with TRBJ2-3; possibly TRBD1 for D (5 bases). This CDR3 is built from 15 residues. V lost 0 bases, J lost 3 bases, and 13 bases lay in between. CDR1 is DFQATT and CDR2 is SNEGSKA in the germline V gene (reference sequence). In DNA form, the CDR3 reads TGCAGTGCTAGAGATATCGGCAGGGCAACAGATACGCAGTATTTT. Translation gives CSARDIGRATDTQYF.

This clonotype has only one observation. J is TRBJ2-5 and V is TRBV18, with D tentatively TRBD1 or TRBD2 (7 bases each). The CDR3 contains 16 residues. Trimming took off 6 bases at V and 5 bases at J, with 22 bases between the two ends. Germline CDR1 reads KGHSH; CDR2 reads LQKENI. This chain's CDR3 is CASSLFQTGRGETQYF. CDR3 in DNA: TGTGCCAGCTCTCTCTTCCAGACAGGGAGGGGTGAGACCCAGTACTTC.

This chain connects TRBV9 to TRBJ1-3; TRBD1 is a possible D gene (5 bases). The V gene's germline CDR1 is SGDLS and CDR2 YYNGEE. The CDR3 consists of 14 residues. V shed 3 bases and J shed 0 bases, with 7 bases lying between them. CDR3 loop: CASSGDFSGNTIYF. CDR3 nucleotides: TGTGCCAGCAGCGGGGACTTCTCTGGAAACACCATATATTTT.

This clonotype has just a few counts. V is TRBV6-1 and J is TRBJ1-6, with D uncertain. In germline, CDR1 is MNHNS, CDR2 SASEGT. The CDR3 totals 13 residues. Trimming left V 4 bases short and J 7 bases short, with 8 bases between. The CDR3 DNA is TGTGCCAGCAGTGTGATGGCCAATTCACCCCTCCACTTT. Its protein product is CASSVMANSPLHF.

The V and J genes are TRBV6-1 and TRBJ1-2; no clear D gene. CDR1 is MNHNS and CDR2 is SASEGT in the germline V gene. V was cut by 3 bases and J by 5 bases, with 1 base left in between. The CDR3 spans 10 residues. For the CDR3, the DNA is TGTGCCAGCAGTGAGTATGGCTACACCTTC. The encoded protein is CASSEYGYTF.

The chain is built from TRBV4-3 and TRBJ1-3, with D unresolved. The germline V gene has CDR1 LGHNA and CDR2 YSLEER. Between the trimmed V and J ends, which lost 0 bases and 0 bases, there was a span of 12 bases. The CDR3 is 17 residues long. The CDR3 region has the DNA TGCGCCAGCAGCCAAGATCTACCCTCGAGCTCTGGAAACACCATATATTTT. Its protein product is CASSQDLPSSSGNTIYF.

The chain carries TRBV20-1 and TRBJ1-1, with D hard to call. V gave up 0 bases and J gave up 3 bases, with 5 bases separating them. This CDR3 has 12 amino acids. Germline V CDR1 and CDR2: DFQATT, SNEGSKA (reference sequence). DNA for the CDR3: TGCAGTGCTAGAGATGGGCACACTGAAGCTTTCTTT. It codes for CSARDGHTEAFF.

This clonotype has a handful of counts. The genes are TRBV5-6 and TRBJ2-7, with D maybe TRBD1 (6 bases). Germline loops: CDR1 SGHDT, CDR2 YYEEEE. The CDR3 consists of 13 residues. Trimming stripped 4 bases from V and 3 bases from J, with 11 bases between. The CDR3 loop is CASSPLDSYEQYF. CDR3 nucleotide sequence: TGTGCCAGCAGCCCCCTGGACAGCTACGAGCAGTACTTC.

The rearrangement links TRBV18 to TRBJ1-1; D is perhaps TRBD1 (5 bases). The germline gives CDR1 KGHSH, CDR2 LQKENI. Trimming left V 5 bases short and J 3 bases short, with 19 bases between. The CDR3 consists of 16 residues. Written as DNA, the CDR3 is TGTGCCAGCTCAGCCAATATGGGAGGGGCGTACACTGAAGCTTTCTTT. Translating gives CASSANMGGAYTEAFF.

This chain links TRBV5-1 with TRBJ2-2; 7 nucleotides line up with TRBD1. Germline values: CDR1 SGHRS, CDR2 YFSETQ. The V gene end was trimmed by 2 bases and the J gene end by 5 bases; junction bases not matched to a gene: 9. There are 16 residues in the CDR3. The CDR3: CASSFLDRDITGELFF. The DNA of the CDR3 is TGCGCCAGCAGCTTCCTAGACAGGGACATTACCGGGGAGCTGTTTTTT.

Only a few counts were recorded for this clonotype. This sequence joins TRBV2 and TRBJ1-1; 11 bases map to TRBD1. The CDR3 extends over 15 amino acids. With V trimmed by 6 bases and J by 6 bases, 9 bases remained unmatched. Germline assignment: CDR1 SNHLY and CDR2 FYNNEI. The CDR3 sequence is CASRAGTGGDAEAFF. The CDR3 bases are TGTGCCAGCAGGGCAGGGACAGGGGGTGACGCTGAAGCTTTCTTT.

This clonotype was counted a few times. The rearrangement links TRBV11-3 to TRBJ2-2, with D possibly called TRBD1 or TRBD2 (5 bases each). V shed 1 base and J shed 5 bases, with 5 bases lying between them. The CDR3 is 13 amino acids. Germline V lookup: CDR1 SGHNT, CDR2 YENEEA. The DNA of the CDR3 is TGTGCCAGCAGCTTAGGGGGGACCGGGGAGCTGTTTTTT. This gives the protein CASSLGGTGELFF.